The subject of this entry is one T cell receptor (beta chain). The antigen is not known. This specimen belongs to a study of T cell responses to AZD1222 COVID-19 vaccine. Germline CDR1 reads MNHEY; CDR2 reads SVGAGI. Trimming took off 2 bases at V and 3 bases at J, with 6 bases between the two ends. This CDR3 is built from 13 residues. Study-wide results and limits: The donors showed a predominance of white British ancestry and of females, with possible underestimation of clonal diversity. Dominant CD4 TCR responses targeted spike regions 160-218 and 743-854. Just a handful of people given AZD1222 tested seropositive at baseline.

The data were produced by immunoSEQ multiplex PCR, yet TCRdb's version contains in-frame clones alone and is incomplete. The table has approximately 92,000 clones, about 90% seen once. The chain combines TRBV6-5 with TRBJ2-3; TRBD2 is a possible D gene (6 bases). The material sequenced was peripheral blood, taken on day 0 of AZD1222 vaccination. This receptor was obtained from an adult in good health. The DNA for the CDR3 is TGTGCCAGCAGTTACGGAGGGACAGATACGCAGTATTTT. Translation gives CASSYGGTDTQYF.